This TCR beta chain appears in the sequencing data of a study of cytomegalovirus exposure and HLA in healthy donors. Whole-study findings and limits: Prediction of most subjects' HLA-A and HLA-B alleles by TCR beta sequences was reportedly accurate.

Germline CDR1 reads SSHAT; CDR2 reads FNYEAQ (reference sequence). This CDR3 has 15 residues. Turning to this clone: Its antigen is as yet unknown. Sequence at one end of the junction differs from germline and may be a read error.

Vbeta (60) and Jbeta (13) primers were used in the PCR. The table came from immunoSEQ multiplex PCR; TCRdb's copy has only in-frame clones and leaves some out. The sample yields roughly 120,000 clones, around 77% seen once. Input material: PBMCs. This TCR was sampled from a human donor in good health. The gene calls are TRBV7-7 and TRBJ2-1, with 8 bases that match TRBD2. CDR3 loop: CASSPGGARGNEQFF. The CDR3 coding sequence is TGTGCTAGCAGCCCGGGGGGGGCGCGGGGAAATGAGCAGTTCTTC.